Each of the 20 T cell receptor beta chains below was sequenced from the same sample in a study of blood T cells in healthy people across ages. A second PCR, run for roughly 7 to 11 cycles, used a sample-barcoded 5' primer plus a J-beta primer mix. TCRdb redid the calling of the 5' RACE reads with MiXCR, one entry per CDR3 protein. The sample lists about 970,000 distinct CDR3 sequences, around 54% occurring once. The sequenced sample consisted of blood. Source of these receptors: a woman aged 55 to 70 in good health.

This clonotype has only a few counts. This CDR3 is CASSLSSLGLAGRMYF. In nucleotides, the CDR3 is TGCGCCAGCAGCTTGTCCTCCTTGGGGCTAGCGGGGCGAATGTACTTC. The genes are TRBV5-1 and TRBJ2-4, with 9 bases matching TRBD2. The V and J ends lost 1 base and 15 bases, in that order; junction bases with no gene match: 17. This CDR3 is 16 amino acids long. CDR1 and CDR2 from the germline V gene are SGHRS and YFSETQ.

There are a few counts of this clonotype. This chain connects TRBV20-1 to TRBJ2-3; 8 bases fit TRBD2. The CDR3 loop spans 15 amino acids. Germline-derived CDR1 and CDR2 are DFQATT and SNEGSKA (reference sequence). With 3 bases clipped from V and 2 bases from J, the junction kept 7 bases outside the gene matches. DNA for the CDR3: TGCAGTGCTAGTAAGGCGGGAGGAATCACAGATACGCAGTATTTT. It specifies CSASKAGGITDTQYF.

This clonotype was observed a handful of times. The rearrangement links TRBV29-1 to TRBJ2-7, with D perhaps being TRBD1 or TRBD2 (6 bases each). V was clipped by 8 bases and J by 6 bases, with 14 bases between them. CDR1 and CDR2 (germline): SQVTM, ANQGSEA. This CDR3 has 11 amino acids. CDR3 bases: TGCAGCATAAAGGGGGGAGGCGAGCAGTACTTC. It yields the protein CSIKGGGEQYF.

The chain joins TRBV28 to TRBJ2-5; 8 nucleotides align to TRBD1. The CDR3 covers 15 residues. Germline V gives CDR1 MDHEN, CDR2 SYDVKM. With 3 bases clipped from V and 11 bases from J, the junction kept 14 bases outside the gene matches. CDR3 loop: CASSFLGQGRNEQYF. In DNA, the CDR3 is TGTGCCAGCAGTTTCCTAGGACAGGGCAGGAATGAGCAGTACTTC. Supplemented by reference TRBV28 and TRBJ2-5, the full variable domain reads DVKVTQSSRYLVKRTGEKVFLECVQDMDHENMFWYRQDPGLGLRLIYFSYDVKMKEKGDIPEGYSVSREKKERFSLILESASTNQTSMYLCASSFLGQGRNEQYFGPGTRLLVL.

The gene calls are TRBV11-2 and TRBJ2-1, with D perhaps TRBD1 (5 bases). CDR1 and CDR2 from the germline V gene are SGHAT and FQNNGV. V dropped 7 bases and J dropped 9 bases, with 16 bases sitting between them. The CDR3 is 13 amino acids. The CDR3 DNA follows: TGTGCCAGCACCATCCTAGGGGTCCGTGAGCAGTTCTTC. Amino acids: CASTILGVREQFF.

This clonotype was seen a few times. The genes are TRBV28 and TRBJ2-7; TRBD1 might be the D (6 bases). The germline gives CDR1 MDHEN, CDR2 SYDVKM. Trimming removed 4 bases from V and 3 bases from J, with 16 bases in between. The CDR3 consists of 15 residues. The CDR3 reads CASSSPAQGYYEQYF. In DNA form, the CDR3 reads TGTGCCAGCAGTTCACCTGCACAGGGATACTACGAGCAGTACTTC.

The chain carries TRBV5-1 and TRBJ2-7; no clear D gene. Per germline, CDR1 SGHRS and CDR2 YFSETQ. CDR3 length equals 13 residues. Trimming stripped 0 bases from V and 6 bases from J, with 10 bases between. CDR3 DNA: TGCGCCAGCAGCTTGGAATTAGGGCGCGAGCAGTACTTC. Translated: CASSLELGREQYF.

V usage is TRBV18 and J usage is TRBJ1-2, with unresolved D. This CDR3 spans 11 amino acids. The V gene lost 2 bases and the J gene lost 8 bases, with 6 bases spanning the gap. Germline V gene data show CDR1 as KGHSH and CDR2 as LQKENI. Written as DNA, the CDR3 is TGTGCCAGCTCACCAAGTCTGGGCTACACCTTC. It translates to CASSPSLGYTF.

With respect to this clonotype: The junction differs from germline at one of its ends, possibly a read error. The chain uses TRBV7-9 and TRBJ2-7; 11 bases fit TRBD2. The CDR3 is 18 residues long. Germline CDR1 and CDR2: SEHNR and FQNEAQ (reference sequence). CDR3 sequence reads: CASSFTSGSQISSFEQYF. CDR3 nucleotide sequence: TGTGCCAGCAGCTTCACTAGCGGGAGCCAGATTAGTTCCTTCGAGCAGTACTTC.

This clonotype occurred a few times. The chain carries TRBV4-1 and TRBJ1-4; TRBD1 matches at 7 bases. The CDR3 is 15 residues long. CDR1 is MGHRA and CDR2 is YSYEKL in the germline V gene. J lost 6 bases, V lost 7 bases, and 11 bases had no gene match. CDR3 sequence (DNA): TGCGCCAGCACCTACTTCCGGGACAGAGATGAAAAACTGTTTTTT. It encodes CASTYFRDRDEKLFF.

The chain links TRBV5-1 to TRBJ2-4; 10 bases line up with TRBD1. The end of the DNA fits TRBJ2-7 better, so the J call may be wrong. Germline V gene data show CDR1 as SGHRS and CDR2 as YFSETQ. The CDR3 runs 15 residues. CDR3 coding DNA: TGCGCCAGCAGCTTTGGGGACAGGGGTGGCTACGAGCAGTACTTC. Protein: CASSFGDRGGYEQYF.

This chain uses TRBV20-1 with TRBJ2-1; weak D call: TRBD2 (7 bases). The CDR3 totals 15 residues. Germline V gene lookup returns CDR1 DFQATT and CDR2 SNEGSKA (reference sequence). Between the trimmed V and J ends, which lost 3 bases and 5 bases, there was a span of 17 bases. Here the CDR3 reads CSARRGGLLNNEQFF. In DNA form, the CDR3 reads TGCAGTGCTAGGAGAGGGGGACTATTAAACAATGAGCAGTTCTTC.

The chain employs TRBV28 and TRBJ2-2; 7 nucleotides line up with TRBD2. The germline V gene has CDR1 MDHEN and CDR2 SYDVKM. Unmatched junction bases numbered 7, after V lost 6 bases and J lost 6 bases. The CDR3 sequence is 14 residues long. CDR3 sequence: CASRWTRTAGELFF. The CDR3 DNA is TGTGCCAGCAGATGGACTAGGACGGCCGGGGAGCTGTTTTTT.

The chain is built from TRBV3-1 and TRBJ2-5, with 9 bases lining up with TRBD1. The V gene end was trimmed by 5 bases and the J gene end by 2 bases; junction bases not matched to a gene: 3. This CDR3 region has 14 residues. Germline V gene sequence: CDR1 LGHDT, CDR2 YNNKEL (reference sequence). CDR3: CASSYGTGQETQYF. In DNA form, the CDR3 reads TGTGCCAGCAGCTACGGGACAGGGCAAGAGACCCAGTACTTC.

V and J are TRBV27 and TRBJ2-3; 9 nucleotides match TRBD1. This CDR3 is 15 amino acids long. V was pared by 6 bases and J by 6 bases, with 10 bases of the junction left unmatched. The germline CDR1 and CDR2 sequences are MNHEY and SMNVEV (reference sequence). The DNA of the CDR3 is TGTGCCAGCAGGGGGGGGGACAGGGTGTGGGATACGCAGTATTTT. Encoded protein: CASRGGDRVWDTQYF.

Comment on this clonotype: Possible read error: a much larger clone is one base away. The V call is TRBV29-1, the J call TRBJ2-5, with D maybe TRBD1 (6 bases). The DNA end is more similar to TRBJ2-7, so the J call may be wrong. This CDR3 has 13 amino acids. CDR1 is SQVTM and CDR2 is ANQGSEA in the germline V gene. This chain's CDR3 is CSVAAGVEGEQYF. CDR3 nucleotides: TGCAGCGTTGCGGCAGGGGTAGAGGGCGAGCAGTACTTC.

There are a few counts of this clonotype. V is TRBV2 and J is TRBJ1-2; a weak D match, TRBD1 (6 bases). V lost 5 bases to trimming and J lost 8 bases, with 15 bases between them. The germline V gene encodes CDR1 SNHLY and CDR2 FYNNEI. The CDR3 is made up of 13 amino acids. CDR3 sequence reads: CASSPQGLLGYTF. The DNA for the CDR3 is TGTGCCAGCAGTCCACAGGGTTTGTTGGGCTACACCTTC.

The V call is TRBV4-2, the J call TRBJ2-1; TRBD2 might be the D (5 bases). Trimming took off 0 bases at V and 0 bases at J, with 9 bases between the two ends. Per the germline V gene, CDR1 is LGHNA and CDR2 is YNFKEQ. The CDR3 loop spans 16 amino acids. The CDR3 coding sequence is TGTGCCAGCAGCCAAGATGGGAGCATCTCCTACAATGAGCAGTTCTTC. Its translation: CASSQDGSISYNEQFF.

For the CDR3, the DNA is TGCAGTCAGACCCACCCCTCCGCAGATACGCAGTATTTT. Protein sequence: CSQTHPSADTQYF. The chain carries TRBV20-1 and TRBJ2-3; no clear D gene. In germline, CDR1 is DFQATT, CDR2 SNEGSKA (reference sequence). V was cut by 8 bases and J by 4 bases, with 16 bases left in between. The CDR3 consists of 13 residues.

The rearrangement uses TRBV28 and TRBJ2-1; 11 nucleotides align to TRBD1. This CDR3 contains 13 residues. CDR1 and CDR2 from the germline V gene are MDHEN and SYDVKM. Trimming took 6 bases from V and 8 from J; bases not matched to a gene: 3. CDR3 residues: CASRWTGGYEQFF. The CDR3 DNA sequence: TGTGCCAGCAGGTGGACAGGGGGCTATGAGCAGTTCTTC.